A single count supports the clone carrying this T cell receptor beta chain. The antigen remains undetermined. Looked up from germline, CDR1 is LGHNA and CDR2 is YSLEER. V lost 2 bases and J lost 6, with 11 bases in between. The CDR3 runs 13 residues. This entry is derived from a study of cytomegalovirus exposure and HLA in healthy donors. The overall study: About 84% of 398 genotyped donors fell in the Caucasian-associated ancestry cluster. Study observations and caveats: In an earlier analysis, most TCR beta V segments were productive about 87% or about 30% of the time. The study recorded fewer than 200 TCR beta chains that were cytomegalovirus-associated.

Primers: 60 Vbeta forward and 13 Jbeta reverse. Sequenced by immunoSEQ multiplex PCR; TCRdb stores in-frame clones only, minus some. The sample carries about 150,000 clones, roughly 80% recorded once. Sequencing input: PBMCs. The rearrangement uses TRBV4-3 and TRBJ2-7; TRBD2 is a possible D gene (6 bases). The receptor comes from a man aged 30 to 45 in good health and CMV-seropositive. The DNA of the CDR3 is TGCGCCAGCAGCCAATTCTTGGAGGGCGAGCAGTACTTC. Its protein product is CASSQFLEGEQYF.